The present TCR beta chain was sequenced within a study of regulatory T cells in long-lasting Graves disease. About the study: Under 3 months of antithyroid drugs had been taken by newly diagnosed Graves' patients.

A few counts support this clonotype. Losses at the gene ends were 3 bases for V and 4 bases for J; bases not matched to a gene: 9. The CDR3 runs 18 residues. Looked up from germline, CDR1 is MGHRA and CDR2 is YSYEKL. Regarding time point: newly diagnosed GD, antithyroid drugs for less than 3 months. The TCR library was made from RNA that had been extracted from PBMCs in TRIzol. Combining iRepertoire HTBI primers with Arm-PCR of CDR3 regions, the authors built TCR beta libraries. MiXCR, applied by TCRdb to the multiplex PCR reads, yields one record per CDR3 protein. The data show approximately 490,000 distinct CDR3 sequences, with 15% to 20% seen just once and less than 15% held by the top ten. The sample was also reused in another study, on T cells in Graves' hyperthyroidism and ophthalmopathy.

This specimen was peripheral blood mononuclear cells (PBMCs), taken at new diagnosis, from a patient treated with antithyroid drugs. This receptor was obtained from a man between 40 and 49 years old with Graves disease. J is TRBJ2-3 and V is TRBV4-1; 14 bases fit TRBD2. The CDR3 here is CASSQGLAGELVADTQYF. As DNA, the CDR3 is TGCGCCAGCAGCCAGGGACTAGCGGGAGAACTGGTGGCAGATACGCAGTATTTT.